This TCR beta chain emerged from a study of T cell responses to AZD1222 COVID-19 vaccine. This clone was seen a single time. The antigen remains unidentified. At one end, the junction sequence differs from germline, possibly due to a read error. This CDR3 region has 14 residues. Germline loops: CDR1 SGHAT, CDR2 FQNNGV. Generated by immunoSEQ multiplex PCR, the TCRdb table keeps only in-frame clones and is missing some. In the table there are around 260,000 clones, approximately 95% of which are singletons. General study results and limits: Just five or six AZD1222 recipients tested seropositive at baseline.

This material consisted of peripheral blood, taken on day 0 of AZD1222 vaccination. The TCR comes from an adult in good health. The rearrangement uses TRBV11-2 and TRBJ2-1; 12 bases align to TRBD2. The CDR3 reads CASSAPGLAGLVVF. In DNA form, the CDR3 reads TGTGCCAGCAGCGCCCCGGGACTAGCGGGCCTCGTGGTCTTC.